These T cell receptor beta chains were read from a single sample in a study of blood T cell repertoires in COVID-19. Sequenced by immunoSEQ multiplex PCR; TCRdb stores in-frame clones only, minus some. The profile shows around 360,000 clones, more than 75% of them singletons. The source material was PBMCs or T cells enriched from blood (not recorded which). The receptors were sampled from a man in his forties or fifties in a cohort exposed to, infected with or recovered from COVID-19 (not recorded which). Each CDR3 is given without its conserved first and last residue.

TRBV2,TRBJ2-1,ASNRVQRNEQF
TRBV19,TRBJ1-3,ASSITGAGNTIY
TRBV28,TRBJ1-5,ASSRVYSNQPQH
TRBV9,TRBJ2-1,ASSPETSGSNEQF
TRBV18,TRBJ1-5,ASSPQGDQPQH
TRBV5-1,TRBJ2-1,ASSLGPGNNNEQF
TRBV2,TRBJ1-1,ASSVKGDTEAF
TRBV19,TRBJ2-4,ASTDRGKNIQY
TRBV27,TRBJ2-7,ASSLLTGSYEQY
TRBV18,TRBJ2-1,ASSPGESSYNEQF
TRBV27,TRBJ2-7,ASRSLGAYEQY
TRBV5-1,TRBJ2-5,ASSLAGGQLGETQY
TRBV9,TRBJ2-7,ASSVGPGTGQEQY
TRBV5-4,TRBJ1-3,ASSLGGPSGNTIY
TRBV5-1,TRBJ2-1,ASSIVAGGPHNEQF
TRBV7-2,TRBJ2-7,ASSLSLIAGGYEQY
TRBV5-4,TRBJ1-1,ASSLRQGTEAF
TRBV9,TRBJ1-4,ASSKEADEKLF
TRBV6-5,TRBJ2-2,ASGKLAGTGELF
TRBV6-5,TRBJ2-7,ASSYSNRALVYEQY
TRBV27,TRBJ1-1,ASSFFRENTEAF
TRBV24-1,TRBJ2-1,ATSDFYEQF
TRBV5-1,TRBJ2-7,ASSAVPGLAGAHEQY
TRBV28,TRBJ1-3,ASSLDRAGNTIY
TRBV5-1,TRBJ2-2,ASSLPRTGVTGELF
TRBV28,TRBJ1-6,ASSLGQGGSPLH
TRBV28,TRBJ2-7,ASLTGGLVGAFHEQY
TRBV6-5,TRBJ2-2,ASSYSSGSPTGELF
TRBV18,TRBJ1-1,ASSSILIRGTEAF
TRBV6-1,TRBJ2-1,ASSEGTGIYNEQF
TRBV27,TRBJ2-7,ASSAGTGGSYEQY
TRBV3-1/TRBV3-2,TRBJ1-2,ASSLMDTPNYGYT
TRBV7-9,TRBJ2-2,ASSEPGQGFTGELF
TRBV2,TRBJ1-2,ASSDRKQANYGYT
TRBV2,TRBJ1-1,ASTEGAVNTEAF
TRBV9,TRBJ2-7,ASSPLGGRVDEQY
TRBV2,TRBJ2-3,ASTSGSADTQY
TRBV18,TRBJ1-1,ASSPPTRDTEAF
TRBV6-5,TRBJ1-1,ASSYSRGMNTEAF
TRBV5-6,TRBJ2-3,ASSPIGHRGGNTQY
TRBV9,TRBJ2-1,ASSVGGSGARHEQF
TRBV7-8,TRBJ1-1,ASSLARGANTEAF
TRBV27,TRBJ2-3,ASREPTGLGYTQY
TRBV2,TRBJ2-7,ASSGIHRGSYEQY
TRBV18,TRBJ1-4,ASSANPGINEKLF
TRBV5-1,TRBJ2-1,ASSLDRGSYNEQF
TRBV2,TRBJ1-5,ASQGQGVRPQH
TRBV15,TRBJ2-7,ATSRGTGGSYEQY
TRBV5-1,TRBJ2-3,ASSLGGRSTDTQY
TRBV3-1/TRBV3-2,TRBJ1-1,ASSHRTVVMNTEAF
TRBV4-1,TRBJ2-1,ASSQDPPSGSFYEQF
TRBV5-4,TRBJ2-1,ASSPTGGNEQF
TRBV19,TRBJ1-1,ASSPTGGTEAF
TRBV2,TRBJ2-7,ASSRTQTYEQY
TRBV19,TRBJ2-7,ASSIDEGRAAEQY